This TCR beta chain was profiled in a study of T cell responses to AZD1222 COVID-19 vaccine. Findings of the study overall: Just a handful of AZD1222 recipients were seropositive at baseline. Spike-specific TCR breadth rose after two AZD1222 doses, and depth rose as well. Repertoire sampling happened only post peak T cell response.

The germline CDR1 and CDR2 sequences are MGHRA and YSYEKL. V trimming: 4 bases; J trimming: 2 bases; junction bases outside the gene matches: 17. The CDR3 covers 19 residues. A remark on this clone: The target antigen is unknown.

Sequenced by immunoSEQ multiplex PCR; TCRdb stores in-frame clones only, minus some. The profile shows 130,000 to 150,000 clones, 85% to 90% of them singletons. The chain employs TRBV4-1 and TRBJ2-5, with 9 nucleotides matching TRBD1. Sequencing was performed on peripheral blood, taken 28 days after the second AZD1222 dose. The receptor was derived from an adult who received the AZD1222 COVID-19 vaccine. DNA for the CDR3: TGCGCCAGCAGCCCCAGCCCCCCCGGGACAGGGTTTACTCAAGAGACCCAGTACTTC. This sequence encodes CASSPSPPGTGFTQETQYF.